Included here is one TCR beta chain sequence, with context. The data derive from a study of blood T cell repertoires in COVID-19. V shed 4 bases and J shed 7 bases, with 18 bases lying between them. Germline CDR1 SGHRS, CDR2 YFSETQ. This CDR3 spans 15 amino acids. Clones were read by immunoSEQ multiplex PCR, and TCRdb kept only the in-frame ones, dropping some. The profile shows around 260,000 clones, 86% of them singletons. The rearrangement joins TRBV5-1 to TRBJ1-5; D not resolved. This TCR came from a man in his forties or fifties who had recovered from COVID-19. Material: peripheral blood. CDR3: CASSPEGAPQQPQHF. The CDR3 DNA reads as TGCGCCAGCAGCCCGGAGGGTGCCCCGCAGCAGCCCCAGCATTTT.